The rows below give T cell receptor beta chains drawn from one sample of a study of shared T cell receptors in the human thymus. Assay: immunoSEQ multiplex PCR; the TCRdb copy retains only in-frame clones and omits some. Of over 650,000 clones listed, about 90% were seen once; the top ten hold under 0.01%. This same sample was also part of a study on human thymus T cells.

Sequencing was carried out using thymocytes. All receptors derive from a boy in the first two years of life with a congenital heart defect. Each CDR3 is given with its conserved first and last residue. A D gene is named only where the DNA matches it firmly. Expanded clones get a size class; other rows say once, few or many, or leave the size out.

abundance,j_gene,v_gene,d_gene,CDR3nt,CDR3aa
few,TRBJ1-5,TRBV28,TRBD1,TGTGCCGGCAGACAGGGAAGGAGCAATCAGCCCCAGCATTTT,CAGRQGRSNQPQHF
NA,TRBJ1-4,TRBV6-1,NA,TGTGCCAGCAGTGAGCCCCGGGGGGATAATGAAAAACTGTTTTTT,CASSEPRGDNEKLFF
NA,TRBJ2-7,TRBV28,NA,TGTGCCAGCAGTCACTTAATGGCCCCGGGAGCCTCCTACGAGCAGTACTTC,CASSHLMAPGASYEQYF
NA,TRBJ1-4,TRBV29-1,NA,TGCAGCACCCGGGTAGATGCAACTAATGAAAAACTGTTTTTT,CSTRVDATNEKLFF
NA,TRBJ2-3,TRBV5-4,TRBD2,TGTGCCAGCAGACCTGGACTAGCGGGGGGACACCACACAGATACGCAGTATTTT,CASRPGLAGGHHTDTQYF
once,TRBJ2-7,TRBV30,NA,TGTGCCTGGGGCAGGGTCGCCGATGACTACGAGCAGTACTTC,CAWGRVADDYEQYF
NA,TRBJ2-1,TRBV7-2,TRBD2,TGTGCCAGCAGCCAGGGACTAGCGGGAGCTTTCGAGCAGTTCTTC,CASSQGLAGAFEQFF
NA,TRBJ2-5,TRBV7-9,NA,TGTGCCAGCAGCCAAACTACAAAGGCCCAGTACTTC,CASSQTTKAQYF
NA,TRBJ1-5,TRBV27,NA,TGTGCCAGCAGTTTAGAGGGTAAGAGAAATCAGCCCCAGCATTTT,CASSLEGKRNQPQHF
NA,TRBJ1-3,TRBV7-3,NA,TGTGCCAGCAGCTTAGGCGGACAGAGCTCTGGAAACACCATATATTTT,CASSLGGQSSGNTIYF
few,TRBJ2-1,TRBV5-6,TRBD2,TGTGCCAGCAGCCACCTAGCGGGAGGGTTCGGTGAGCAGTTCTTC,CASSHLAGGFGEQFF
NA,TRBJ2-7,TRBV13,NA,TGTGCCAGCAGCTTAAGGCTGGGGAGCTCCTACGAGCAGTACTTC,CASSLRLGSSYEQYF
once,TRBJ1-4,TRBV4-1,NA,TGCGCCAGCAGCCTAAGGAGGGAAAAACTGTTTTTT,CASSLRREKLFF
NA,TRBJ2-2,TRBV27,NA,TGTGCCAGCAGCCCCCCGGGACTCCTCACCGGGGAGCTGTTTTTT,CASSPPGLLTGELFF
NA,TRBJ1-1,TRBV2,NA,TGTGCCAGCAGTGAGGGCCCGGATAACACTGAAGCTTTCTTT,CASSEGPDNTEAFF
NA,TRBJ1-1,TRBV7-2,NA,TGTGCCAGCAGCCCCCATACTATTCGGTCGACGGTAACCACTGAAGCTTTCTTT,CASSPHTIRSTVTTEAFF
NA,TRBJ1-2,TRBV4-3,NA,TGCGCCAGCAGCCAAGATGGGTCTGACAGGCCCCTAAGGCGTGGCTACACCTTC,CASSQDGSDRPLRRGYTF
NA,TRBJ2-7,TRBV5-1,TRBD2,TGCGCCAGCAGCTTGGGTTGGACTAGCGGGATCTACGAGCAGTACTTC,CASSLGWTSGIYEQYF
NA,TRBJ1-1,TRBV7-9,NA,TGTGCCAGCAGCCCAAGGGGCAGAGGGAACACTGAAGCTTTCTTT,CASSPRGRGNTEAFF
NA,TRBJ2-7,TRBV12-5,TRBD1,TGTGCTAGTGGCAACCCGCAGGGGGCTAACGAGCAGTACTTC,CASGNPQGANEQYF
once,TRBJ2-1,TRBV5-4,NA,TGTGCCAGCAGCCCCTGGGAGCGAGGATCCTACAATGAGCAGTTCTTC,CASSPWERGSYNEQFF
few,TRBJ1-2,TRBV6-5,NA,TGTGCCAGCAGGAAACAGGGTGAAGGCTACACCTTC,CASRKQGEGYTF
few,TRBJ1-5,TRBV28,NA,TGTGCCAGCAGTTCCCCTTTGGCCAATCAGCCCCAGCATTTT,CASSSPLANQPQHF
NA,TRBJ2-2,TRBV5-1,TRBD2,TGCGCCAGCAGCGGGAGCGGGGGGCTGAACACCGGGGAGCTGTTTTTT,CASSGSGGLNTGELFF
NA,TRBJ1-1,TRBV6-1,TRBD1,TGTGCCAGCAGTGAAGGAGATAAAACCCCCATCGGGACAGTTAACACTGAAGCTTTCTTT,CASSEGDKTPIGTVNTEAFF
NA,TRBJ2-7,TRBV7-2,TRBD1,TGTGCCAGCAGCCTCCTTAACGGGACAGGCGTTTACGAGCAGTACTTC,CASSLLNGTGVYEQYF
NA,TRBJ2-2,TRBV6-1,TRBD2,TGTGCCAGCACCGAGCGGGAGGGAAACACCGGGGAGCTGTTTTTT,CASTEREGNTGELFF
few,TRBJ1-5,TRBV4-1,TRBD1,TGCGCCAGCAGTCCACAGGGGGTCAATCAGCCCCAGCATTTT,CASSPQGVNQPQHF
NA,TRBJ1-5,TRBV9,NA,TGTGCCAGCAGCCCCGGGGGGGACACTTGGAGCAATCAGCCCCAGCATTTT,CASSPGGDTWSNQPQHF
NA,TRBJ2-5,TRBV7-6,NA,TGTGCCACCACACAGAGGGGACTCCAAGAGACCCAGTACTTC,CATTQRGLQETQYF
NA,TRBJ2-5,TRBV2,TRBD2,TGTGCCAGCACCCACCCCAGGGAGGGAGAGACCCAGTACTTC,CASTHPREGETQYF
NA,TRBJ2-2,TRBV5-1,TRBD2,TGCGCCAGCAGCGGCGGGACTAGCGGAATATCCGGGGAGCTGTTTTTT,CASSGGTSGISGELFF
once,TRBJ2-2,TRBV11-2,NA,TGTGCCAGCAGACGAGACAGGCCCCCGCCGGGGACCGGGGAGCTGTTTTTT,CASRRDRPPPGTGELFF
NA,TRBJ1-6,TRBV5-6,TRBD1,TGTGCCAGCAGCGGGGGACAGGGGATGGATTCACCCCTCCACTTT,CASSGGQGMDSPLHF
NA,TRBJ1-5,TRBV7-2,NA,TGTGCCAGCAGCTTGCCAGGGCTAAATCAGCCCCAGCATTTT,CASSLPGLNQPQHF
NA,TRBJ2-5,TRBV28,TRBD2,TGTGCCAGCAGTGTGGGGGGGGGAGAGACCCAGTACTTC,CASSVGGGETQYF
NA,TRBJ1-1,TRBV15,TRBD1,TGTGCCACCAGCAGAGATCGGCAGGGGGCAGGTACTGAAGCTTTCTTT,CATSRDRQGAGTEAFF
NA,TRBJ2-7,TRBV12-5,NA,TGTGCTAGTGGTCTAACCTCATCCCAACACTGGGAGAATTACGAGCAGTACTTC,CASGLTSSQHWENYEQYF
NA,TRBJ1-4,TRBV25-1,TRBD1,TGTGCCAGCTCTACAGGGGCCGCCCTACTTAATGAAAAACTGTTTTTT,CASSTGAALLNEKLFF
NA,TRBJ2-1,TRBV7-9,TRBD2,TGTGCCGGCACCCCTTTTAGCGGGGGGAGTAATGAGCAGTTCTTC,CAGTPFSGGSNEQFF
once,TRBJ2-7,TRBV15,TRBD1,TGTGCCACCAGCAGAGGGACAGGGGGCGAAGAGGGGAGTATATACGAGCAGTACTTC,CATSRGTGGEEGSIYEQYF
NA,TRBJ1-5,TRBV6-5,NA,TGTGCCAGCAGTTTCCAGGGTCCTAATCAGCCCCAGCATTTT,CASSFQGPNQPQHF
once,TRBJ2-7,TRBV7-2,TRBD1,TGTGCCAGCAGCTTAGATCGGGGACAGGGAAACTCCTACGAGCAGTACTTC,CASSLDRGQGNSYEQYF
NA,TRBJ2-7,TRBV18,NA,TGTGCCAGCTCACCCCACCAGACACCCACCTACGAGCAGTACTTC,CASSPHQTPTYEQYF
NA,TRBJ2-7,TRBV4-1,TRBD1,TGCGCCAGCAGCCAAGATGTTGGAAGGTTCTCGGACAGGGGGCTCGAGCAGTACTTC,CASSQDVGRFSDRGLEQYF
NA,TRBJ1-5,TRBV6-1,NA,TGTGCCATACGAGTTGGCAATCAGCCCCAGCATTTT,CAIRVGNQPQHF
few,TRBJ1-1,TRBV15,TRBD1,TGTGCCACCAGCGGCCCGAACAGGGGGCGTTGGACTGAAGCTTTCTTT,CATSGPNRGRWTEAFF
NA,TRBJ2-3,TRBV4-1,TRBD1,TGCGCCAGCAGCCAAGATCTGGGGGACAGGCGCACAGATACGCAGTATTTT,CASSQDLGDRRTDTQYF
NA,TRBJ1-2,TRBV4-3,TRBD1,TGCGCCAGCAGCCAAATGGACAGGGCCTATGGCTACACCTTC,CASSQMDRAYGYTF
NA,TRBJ2-7,TRBV29-1,NA,TGCAGCGTTGAGCATTCCGAGCAGTACTTC,CSVEHSEQYF
NA,TRBJ2-2,TRBV4-1,TRBD2,TGCGCCAGCAGCCAAGCAAGCGCCAATGGGACTAGCGGGGAGAACACCGGGGAGCTGTTTTTT,CASSQASANGTSGENTGELFF
NA,TRBJ2-1,TRBV15,NA,TGTGCCACCAGCAGCCCGGACTACCGGGGCGCCTACAATGAGCAGTTCTTC,CATSSPDYRGAYNEQFF
few,TRBJ2-1,TRBV29-1,NA,TGCAGCGTTGAAGACTGGAACAGGGGATGGCGGGGATCTGGGGGGAATGAGCAGTTCTTC,CSVEDWNRGWRGSGGNEQFF
NA,TRBJ1-5,TRBV6-6,TRBD1,TGTGCCAGCAACGGACAGGGAGGGCCTTATCAGCCCCAGCATTTT,CASNGQGGPYQPQHF
NA,TRBJ2-1,TRBV5-4,TRBD2,TGTGCCAGCAGCCGCCTAGCGGGTCTCGAGCAGTTCTTC,CASSRLAGLEQFF